This T cell receptor beta chain was identified in a study of shared T cell receptors in the human thymus. The V and J ends lost 4 bases and 2 bases respectively, with 15 bases between them. The CDR3 totals 15 residues. The germline CDR1 and CDR2 sequences are MGHDK and SYGVNS. The assay was immunoSEQ multiplex PCR, and TCRdb's table has in-frame clones only and misses some. Among some 660,000 clones listed, more than 75% were seen once. This sample was also put to use in a study of human thymus T cells. That paper adds: Donation was from healthy Finnish infants who were having corrective surgery that addressed congenital heart defects. Resections from corrective heart surgery supplied the thymus tissue.

The receptor's source is a boy younger than two with a congenital heart defect. This chain connects TRBV25-1 to TRBJ2-7; perhaps TRBD2 as D (5 bases). The sample was thymocytes. The chain's CDR3 is CASSARTSEAYEQYF. CDR3 DNA sequence: TGTGCCAGCAGTGCCCGGACTTCGGAGGCCTACGAGCAGTACTTC.